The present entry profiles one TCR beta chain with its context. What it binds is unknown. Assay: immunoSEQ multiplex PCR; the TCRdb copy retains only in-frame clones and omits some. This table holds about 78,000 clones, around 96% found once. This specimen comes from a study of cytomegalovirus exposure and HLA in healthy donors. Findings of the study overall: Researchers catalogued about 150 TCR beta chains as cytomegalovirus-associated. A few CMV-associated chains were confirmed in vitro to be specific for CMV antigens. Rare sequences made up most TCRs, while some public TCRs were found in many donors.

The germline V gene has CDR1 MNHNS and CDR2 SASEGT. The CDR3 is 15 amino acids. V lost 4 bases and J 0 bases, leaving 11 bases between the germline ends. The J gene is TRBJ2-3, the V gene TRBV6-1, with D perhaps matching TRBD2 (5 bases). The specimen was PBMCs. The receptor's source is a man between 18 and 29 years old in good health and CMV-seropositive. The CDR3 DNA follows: TGTGCCAGCAGTGTGTATAGGACTAGCACAGATACGCAGTATTTT. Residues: CASSVYRTSTDTQYF.